This TCR beta chain was captured by sequencing in a study of T-cell memory formation after mild COVID-19. Study-level background: Among the donors, TCR clusters were largely specific to each donor.

This CDR3 spans 16 amino acids. With V trimmed by 0 bases and J by 2 bases, 3 bases remained unmatched. Only a few counts were recorded for this clonotype. Barcoded TCR alpha and TCR beta cDNA libraries with UMIs came from 5'RACE using constant-segment primers. Using its own MiXCR run on the 5' RACE reads, TCRdb lists one record per CDR3 protein. The sample carries some 250,000 distinct CDR3 sequences, under 20% recorded once. Sequenced sample: PBMCs or a T cell subset sorted from them (not recorded which). The V call is TRBV6-7, the J call TRBJ2-2; 7 nucleotides match TRBD1. TRBV6-7 is placed among ORFs of uncertain function. The sequence derives from a man in his late teens or twenties who had mild COVID-19 (a few samples of this study predate the infection). Cell type and time point are not known. CDR3 DNA: TGTGCCAGCAGTTACTCGAGAGGGGGCAACACCGGGGAGCTGTTTTTT. Translating it yields CASSYSRGGNTGELFF.